This T cell receptor (beta chain) was retrieved from a study of T cell repertoires in cytomegalovirus infection. Whole-study context: Public TCR beta signature analysis indicated the presence of both CMV infection and matching HLA type. The study, taken as a whole, reports: Totalled public TCR beta family frequency picked out people who carried CMV plus the relevant HLA. The response measured ex vivo was dominated by TCR beta clonotypes (HLA-C-restricted and CMV-specific).

The V end lost 2 bases, the J end lost 5 bases, and 12 bases lay between the germline ends. The CDR3 totals 14 residues. CDR1 KGHSH and CDR2 LQKENI come from the germline V gene. With respect to this clonotype: Its target is not known.

TCRdb passed the reads through MiXCR, listing each CDR3 protein once. The profile shows a few hundred thousand distinct CDR3 sequences, under 35% of them singletons. The sequence derives from a human donor in good health (CMV status not recorded). Some clones in this sample may be carry-over from other donors' samples. This specimen was cultured PBMCs, taken from culture after CMV antigen stimulation. The rearrangement joins TRBV18 to TRBJ2-5; D gene ambiguous. The chain's CDR3 is CASSPSFRPETQYF. The DNA for the CDR3 is TGTGCCAGCTCACCAAGTTTCAGGCCGGAGACCCAGTACTTC. Full variable domain (missing parts from reference TRBV18 and TRBJ2-5): NAGVMQNPRHLVRRRGQEARLRCSPMKGHSHVYWYRQLPEEGLKFMVYLQKENIIDESGMPKERFSAEFPKEGPSILRIQQVVRGDSAAYFCASSPSFRPETQYFGPGTRLLVL.